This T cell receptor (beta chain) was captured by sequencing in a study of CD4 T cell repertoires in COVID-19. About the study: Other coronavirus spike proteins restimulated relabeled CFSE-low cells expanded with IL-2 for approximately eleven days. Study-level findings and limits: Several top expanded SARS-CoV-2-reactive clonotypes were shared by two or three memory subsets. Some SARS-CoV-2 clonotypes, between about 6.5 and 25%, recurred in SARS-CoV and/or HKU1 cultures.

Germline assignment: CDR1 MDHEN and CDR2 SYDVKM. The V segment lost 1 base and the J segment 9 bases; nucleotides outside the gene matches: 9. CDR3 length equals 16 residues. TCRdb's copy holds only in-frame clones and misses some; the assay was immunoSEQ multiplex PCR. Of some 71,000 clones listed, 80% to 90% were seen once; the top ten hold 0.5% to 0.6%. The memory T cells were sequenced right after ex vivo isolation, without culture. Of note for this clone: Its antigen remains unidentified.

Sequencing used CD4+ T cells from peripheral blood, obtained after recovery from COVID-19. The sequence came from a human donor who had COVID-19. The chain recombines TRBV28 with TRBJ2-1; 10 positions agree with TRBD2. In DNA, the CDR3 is TGTGCCAGCAGTTTATACCTAGCGGGAGATGGGATTGAGCAGTTCTTC. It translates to CASSLYLAGDGIEQFF.